This TCR beta chain stems from a study of T-cell memory formation after mild COVID-19. About this clonotype: The antigen remains unidentified.

Each CDR3 protein gets one entry after TCRdb re-called the 5' RACE reads with MiXCR. The sample lists hundreds of thousands of distinct CDR3 sequences; under 20% were seen once. Trimming removed 4 bases at V and 14 bases at J, with 20 bases between. The CDR3 sequence is 14 residues long. The germline V gene has CDR1 SGHVS and CDR2 FQNEAQ. Study-level points and caveats: There was no confirmation that second-wave clones peaking on day 37 were SARS-CoV-2 specific.

Sequencing was carried out using PBMCs or a T cell subset sorted from them (not recorded which). This TCR was recovered from an adult woman who had mild COVID-19 (a few samples of this study predate the infection). Cell type and time point are not known. This chain joins TRBV7-8 and TRBJ2-2; perhaps TRBD1 as D (6 bases). This CDR3 reads CASSWSPGQRSLFF. CDR3 sequence (DNA): TGTGCCAGCAGCTGGAGCCCGGGACAACGTTCCCTGTTTTTT.